Sequencing of this T cell receptor (beta chain) was carried out in a study of OX40 agonist ivuxolimab in advanced cancers. Method: immunoSEQ multiplex PCR; TCRdb's copy keeps in-frame clones and lacks some. The sample has about 82,000 clones; more than 80% are singletons. Findings and caveats of the study: CD4+ and CD8+ T cells in blood underwent clonal expansion by week 6 at 0.1 to 3.0 mg/kg.

The count of this clone is one. Its antigen is not identified. Germline CDR1 and CDR2: MDHEN and SYDVKM. The CDR3 loop spans 14 amino acids. Deletions cut 8 bases from V and 7 bases from J, with 18 bases between. This sequence originates from an adult with an advanced solid tumor such as melanoma, head and neck, liver or kidney cancer. This rearrangement joins TRBV28 to TRBJ2-1; D remains unclear. The material was CD4+ or CD8+ T cells sorted from blood, obtained in a trial of the OX40 agonist ivuxolimab. CDR3 DNA sequence: TGTGCCAGCCGCACGTCGTTGGGTCTAAATGAGCAGTTCTTC. As protein: CASRTSLGLNEQFF. The variable domain in full, completed from reference TRBV28 and TRBJ2-1, reads DVKVTQSSRYLVKRTGEKVFLECVQDMDHENMFWYRQDPGLGLRLIYFSYDVKMKEKGDIPEGYSVSREKKERFSLILESASTNQTSMYLCASRTSLGLNEQFFGPGTRLTVL.